Each of the 29 T cell receptor beta chains below was sequenced from the same sample in a study of memory CD4+ T cells and cytomegalovirus serostatus. The sort gate was single viable CD3+CD4+CD8-CD45RO+ cells for memory CD4+ T cells. Method: immunoSEQ multiplex PCR; TCRdb's copy keeps in-frame clones and lacks some. The sample contains tens of thousands of clones, approximately 71% of which appear only once. The sample was memory CD4+ T cells from blood. These receptors were collected from an adult in good health and CMV-seronegative.

The V call is TRBV27, the J call TRBJ2-3; TRBD2 matches 14 bases. V shed 4 bases, J shed 4 bases, and the junction held 1 base outside the gene matches. The CDR3 has 15 amino acids. The germline gives CDR1 MNHEY, CDR2 SMNVEV (reference sequence). CDR3 protein: CASSWTSGGSDTQYF. CDR3 nucleotide sequence: TGTGCCAGCAGTTGGACTAGCGGGGGGTCAGATACGCAGTATTTT.

CDR3 amino acids: CASSRKPTGGSNQPQHF. The CDR3, as DNA: TGTGCCAGTAGCCGGAAGCCGACAGGGGGTAGCAATCAGCCCCAGCATTTT. The chain recombines TRBV19 with TRBJ1-5, with TRBD1 matching 9 bases. Germline V gene sequence: CDR1 LNHDA, CDR2 SQIVND (reference sequence). After removal of 6 bases from V and 0 bases from J, the junction contained 9 bases not matched to a gene. The CDR3 extends over 17 amino acids.

This chain joins TRBV11-1 and TRBJ2-1, with D perhaps TRBD2 (6 bases). Germline CDR1 is SGHAT and CDR2 is FQDESV (reference sequence). Trimming left V 1 base short and J 1 base short, with 11 bases between. CDR3 size: 16 residues. The CDR3 spells CASSLEDGRSYNEQFF. CDR3 sequence (DNA): TGTGCCAGCAGCTTAGAGGACGGGAGATCCTACAATGAGCAGTTCTTC.

The chain has TRBV5-1 and TRBJ2-2; tentatively, D is TRBD1 (6 bases). Germline CDR1 is SGHRS and CDR2 is YFSETQ. The length of the CDR3 is 15 residues. The V end lost 0 bases, the J end lost 4 bases, and 10 bases lay between the germline ends. The CDR3 DNA reads TGCGCCAGCAGCTTGGTGGACAGCACCACCGGGGAGCTGTTTTTT. Its translation: CASSLVDSTTGELFF.

The rearrangement uses TRBV2 and TRBJ2-1; D uncertain. CDR3 length: 13 amino acids. Between the trimmed V and J ends, which lost 7 bases and 0 bases, there was a span of 7 bases. CDR1 and CDR2 from the germline V gene are SNHLY and FYNNEI. CDR3 protein: CASNPLSYNEQFF. CDR3 DNA sequence: TGTGCCAGCAACCCACTCTCCTACAATGAGCAGTTCTTC. Based on the CDR3 plus reference TRBV2 and TRBJ2-1, the full variable domain is EPEVTQTPSHQVTQMGQEVILRCVPISNHLYFYWYRQILGQKVEFLVSFYNNEISEKSEIFDDQFSVERPDGSNFTLKIRSTKLEDSAMYFCASNPLSYNEQFFGPGTRLTVL.

This clone was counted between two and nine times. The chain combines TRBV14 with TRBJ2-7; 9 bases map to TRBD1. The CDR3 has 14 amino acids. Germline V gene lookup returns CDR1 SGHDN and CDR2 FVKESK. The ends lost 3 bases at V and 4 bases at J; junction bases unmatched: 4. The CDR3 DNA sequence: TGTGCCAGCAGCCAGGGGGACAGGGCGTACGAGCAGTACTTC. Translated: CASSQGDRAYEQYF.

The chain carries TRBV5-1 and TRBJ1-4; the D is unclear. The CDR3 sequence is 15 residues long. CDR1 and CDR2 (germline): SGHRS, YFSETQ. V was pared by 3 bases and J by 3 bases, with 12 bases between. CDR3 nucleotides: TGCGCCAGCAGCTCGATCTGGTCGTCTAATGAAAAACTGTTTTTT. This codes for CASSSIWSSNEKLFF.

The chain links TRBV9 to TRBJ2-7; tentatively, D is TRBD1 (6 bases). With 0 bases removed from V and 5 bases from J, the gap between germline ends came to 18 bases. The CDR3 has 16 residues. In germline, CDR1 is SGDLS, CDR2 YYNGEE. CDR3 DNA: TGTGCCAGCAGCGTAGGATCGGCAGGGGCGAGCCACGAGCAGTACTTC. Translating gives CASSVGSAGASHEQYF.

J is TRBJ2-7 and V is TRBV4-1; 11 bases map to TRBD2. The CDR3 covers 20 residues. The trim removed 5 bases at V and 0 bases at J, leaving 18 bases unmatched. In germline, CDR1 is MGHRA, CDR2 YSYEKL. CDR3 nucleotide sequence: TGCGCCAGCAGCGGACTACCTCGCCTAGCGGGGGGAAGGAGCTCCTACGAGCAGTACTTC. Translation gives CASSGLPRLAGGRSSYEQYF.

The CDR3, as DNA: TGTGCCAGCAGCCCCACGGGAAATGGCCGTGAAGCTTTCTTT. The encoded protein is CASSPTGNGREAFF. This rearrangement joins TRBV7-8 to TRBJ1-1; D uncertain. V lost 5 bases to trimming and J lost 7 bases, with 17 bases between them. CDR3 size: 14 residues. CDR1 SGHVS and CDR2 FQNEAQ come from the germline V gene.

This clone was detected a few times. This chain links TRBV9 with TRBJ1-2; 9 nucleotides align to TRBD1. After removal of 4 bases from V and 9 bases from J, the junction contained 13 bases not matched to a gene. The germline CDR1 and CDR2 sequences are SGDLS and YYNGEE. The CDR3 is 15 residues long. The CDR3 loop is CASSIPGTGSESYTF. CDR3 DNA: TGTGCCAGCAGCATACCCGGGACAGGGAGTGAAAGCTACACCTTC.

This clone was picked up a small number of times. The chain carries TRBV6-5 and TRBJ1-5, with a tentative D call TRBD1 (5 bases). Germline V gene sequence: CDR1 MNHEY, CDR2 SVGAGI. Trimming shortened V by 4 bases and J by 6 bases, and 13 bases separated the two germline ends. The CDR3 consists of 14 residues. This CDR3 reads CASSSSDIAQPQHF. CDR3 in DNA: TGTGCCAGCAGTTCCTCGGACATTGCTCAGCCCCAGCATTTT.

This clone was seen once. The chain employs TRBV5-1 and TRBJ2-7, with 10 bases matching TRBD1. CDR3 length: 15 amino acids. The V gene's germline CDR1 is SGHRS and CDR2 YFSETQ. V was pared by 4 bases and J by 1 base, with 5 bases of the junction left unmatched. The CDR3 DNA is TGCGCCAGCAGCCGACAGGGGGCGGATTCCTACGAGCAGTACTTC. This translates into CASSRQGADSYEQYF. Complete variable domain (other parts from reference TRBV5-1 and TRBJ2-7): KAGVTQTPRYLIKTRGQQVTLSCSPISGHRSVSWYQQTPGQGLQFLFEYFSETQRNKGNFPGRFSGRQFSNSRSEMNVSTLELGDSALYLCASSRQGADSYEQYFGPGTRLTVT.

By share of the sample, this clone is medium-sized. V usage is TRBV10-3 and J usage is TRBJ1-2; a weak D match, TRBD1 (6 bases). Germline CDR1 is ENHRY and CDR2 is SYGVKD. V gave up 6 bases and J gave up 6 bases, with 20 bases separating them. The CDR3 totals 15 residues. The CDR3 loop is CAIRDSYSSSDGYTF. The CDR3 DNA reads TGTGCCATCAGGGACAGCTACTCCTCGAGCGATGGCTACACCTTC.

This chain joins TRBV18 and TRBJ2-7; 7 bases fit TRBD1. The length of the CDR3 is 13 residues. The V gene end was trimmed by 5 bases and the J gene end by 0 bases; junction bases not matched to a gene: 1. Germline V CDR1 and CDR2: KGHSH, LQKENI. CDR3 residues: CASSYRGSYEQYF. CDR3 DNA sequence: TGTGCCAGCTCATACAGGGGCTCCTACGAGCAGTACTTC.

The genes are TRBV18 and TRBJ1-5; no definite D call. The CDR3 runs to 19 residues. Germline CDR1 KGHSH, CDR2 LQKENI. Deletions cut 2 bases from V and 3 bases from J, with 23 bases between. CDR3 residues: CASSPSRRTSMVNNQPQHF. Here the CDR3 DNA reads TGTGCCAGCTCACCAAGCCGGCGGACTAGCATGGTCAACAATCAGCCCCAGCATTTT.

V usage is TRBV6-5 and J usage is TRBJ1-2; possibly TRBD1 for D (6 bases). Germline V gene sequence: CDR1 MNHEY, CDR2 SVGAGI. CDR3 size: 15 residues. V was trimmed by 2 bases and J by 5 bases, leaving 15 bases between them. CDR3 sequence reads: CASSYVHRDLYGYTF. The CDR3 bases are TGTGCCAGCAGTTACGTGCACAGGGACCTTTATGGCTACACCTTC.

The rearrangement links TRBV27 to TRBJ2-3; TRBD2 matches 14 bases. Looked up from germline, CDR1 is MNHEY and CDR2 is SMNVEV (reference sequence). Trimming removed 1 base from V and 4 bases from J; junction bases left unmatched: 4. This CDR3 spans 17 amino acids. CDR3 bases: TGTGCCAGCAGTTTATTAAGACTAGCGGGAGGGCCAGATACGCAGTATTTT. It is translated as CASSLLRLAGGPDTQYF.

The rearrangement uses TRBV5-1 and TRBJ2-2; D might be TRBD2 (5 bases). Trimming stripped 0 bases from V and 4 bases from J, with 16 bases between. Per germline, CDR1 SGHRS and CDR2 YFSETQ. This CDR3 is built from 17 residues. CDR3 coding DNA: TGCGCCAGCAGCTTGGATCCGGGTAGCGAGGTCACCGGGGAGCTGTTTTTT. Protein product: CASSLDPGSEVTGELFF.

The CDR3 coding sequence is TGCGCCAGCAGCTTTGGTCCCCCTCAGGGGGCGCGGAGTTCCTACGAGCAGTACTTC. Translating it yields CASSFGPPQGARSSYEQYF. This rearrangement joins TRBV5-1 to TRBJ2-7, with 8 positions matching TRBD1. The CDR3 contains 19 residues. The ends lost 2 bases at V and 1 base at J; junction bases unmatched: 17. CDR1 is SGHRS, CDR2 YFSETQ, per germline.

The chain uses TRBV4-3 and TRBJ1-2; the D gene is possibly TRBD1 (6 bases). Per the germline V gene, CDR1 is LGHNA and CDR2 is YSLEER. The CDR3 has 16 residues. Trimming removed 0 bases at V and 1 base at J, with 12 bases between. CDR3 sequence (DNA): TGCGCCAGCAGCCAAGAAAGGGGGGCGGGTAACTATGGCTACACCTTC. Its translation is CASSQERGAGNYGYTF.

This clone was picked up a small number of times. The V call is TRBV2, the J call TRBJ2-5; D gene uncertain. This CDR3 spans 15 amino acids. Per germline, CDR1 SNHLY and CDR2 FYNNEI. The V end lost 6 bases, the J end lost 4 bases, and 18 bases lay between the germline ends. The CDR3 DNA reads TGTGCCAGCAGCCGAACCCGGAACCCCGGAGAGACCCAGTACTTC. Translated: CASSRTRNPGETQYF.

This clone showed up just once. The chain links TRBV6-5 to TRBJ1-6; no clear D gene. Germline V gene lookup returns CDR1 MNHEY and CDR2 SVGAGI. CDR3 length equals 15 residues. Between the trimmed V and J ends, which lost 5 bases and 4 bases, there was a span of 12 bases. CDR3 residues: CASSVDPPYNSPLHF. In nucleotides, the CDR3 is TGTGCCAGCAGTGTCGATCCCCCTTATAATTCACCCCTCCACTTT.

This chain joins TRBV7-6 and TRBJ2-7, with 11 bases matching TRBD2. CDR1 is SGHVS, CDR2 FNYEAQ, per germline. This CDR3 contains 19 residues. The V and J ends lost 1 base and 3 bases, in that order; junction bases with no gene match: 14. Here the CDR3 reads CASSLGASGGSSNFYEQYF. The CDR3 bases are TGTGCCAGCAGCTTAGGGGCTAGCGGGGGGTCCTCTAATTTCTACGAGCAGTACTTC.

This clone has more than one count but fewer than ten. V is TRBV12-2 and J is TRBJ2-2. TRBV12-2 is a pseudogene segment. The length of the CDR3 is 13 residues. The chain's CDR3 is CASRLARSGELFF. The CDR3 region has the DNA TGTGCAAGTCGCTTAGCAAGATCCGGGGAGCTGTTTTTT.

The chain links TRBV29-1 to TRBJ2-3; TRBD1 aligns across 8 bases. The CDR3 consists of 15 residues. Germline V gene sequence: CDR1 SQVTM, CDR2 ANQGSEA. V lost 6 bases to trimming and J lost 4 bases; unmatched junction nucleotides: 12. DNA for the CDR3: TGCAGCGTCCGGAATACCGGGACAGGACCAGATACGCAGTATTTT. Translated: CSVRNTGTGPDTQYF.

The rearrangement links TRBV5-1 to TRBJ1-5; perhaps TRBD1 as D (5 bases). The CDR3 covers 15 residues. Germline V gene sequence: CDR1 SGHRS, CDR2 YFSETQ. Trimming took 4 bases from V and 3 from J, leaving 14 bases between them. CDR3 sequence (DNA): TGCGCCAGCAGCCGGACTACAGGAGACAATCAGCCCCAGCATTTT. Its translation is CASSRTTGDNQPQHF.

In nucleotides, the CDR3 is TGTGCCAGCAGTCCTATGCGACTAGCTTCCTACGAGCAGTACTTC. It translates to CASSPMRLASYEQYF. The V and J genes are TRBV27 and TRBJ2-7; 7 positions agree with TRBD2. V shed 5 bases, J shed 1 base, and the junction held 8 bases outside the gene matches. The CDR3 length is 15 residues. Germline CDR1 is MNHEY and CDR2 is SMNVEV (reference sequence).

The V gene is TRBV2, the J gene TRBJ1-2; D remains ambiguous. V was cut by 4 bases and J by 4 bases, with 13 bases left in between. This CDR3 region has 14 residues. Per the germline V gene, CDR1 is SNHLY and CDR2 is FYNNEI. The CDR3 DNA reads TGTGCCAGCAGTGCCCAACAAGGATTCTATGGCTACACCTTC. Translated, it gives CASSAQQGFYGYTF.